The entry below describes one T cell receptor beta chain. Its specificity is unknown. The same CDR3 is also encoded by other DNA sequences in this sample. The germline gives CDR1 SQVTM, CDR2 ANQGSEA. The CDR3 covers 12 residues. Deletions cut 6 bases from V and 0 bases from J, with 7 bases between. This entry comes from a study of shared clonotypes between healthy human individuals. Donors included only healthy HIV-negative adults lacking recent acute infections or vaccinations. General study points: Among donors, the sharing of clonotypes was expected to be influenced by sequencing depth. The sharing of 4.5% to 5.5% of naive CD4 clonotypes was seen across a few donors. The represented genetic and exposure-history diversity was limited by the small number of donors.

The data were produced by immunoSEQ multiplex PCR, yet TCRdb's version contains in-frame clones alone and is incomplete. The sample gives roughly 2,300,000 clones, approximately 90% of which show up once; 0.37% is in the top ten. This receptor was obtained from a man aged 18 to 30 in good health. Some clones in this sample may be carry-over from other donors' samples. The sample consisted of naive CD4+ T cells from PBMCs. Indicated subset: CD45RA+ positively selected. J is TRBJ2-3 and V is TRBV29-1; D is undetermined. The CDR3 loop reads CSVDPSTDTQYF. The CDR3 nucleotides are TGCAGCGTCGACCCTAGCACAGATACGCAGTATTTT.